The 12 T cell receptor beta chains reported below all come from one sample, sequenced in a study of blood T cells in healthy people across ages (dated by TCRdb to 2013 to 2016). Library preparation used 5' RACE. This sample was sequenced with an Illumina HiSeq 2500. The second PCR ran for roughly 7 to 12 cycles and used a J-beta primer mix along with a sample-barcoded 5' primer. TCRdb passed the public sequencing reads through fastp at Q25 and MiXCR, retaining productive beta sequences. Under each unique CDR3 protein, matching rows form one entry showing the most common genes and DNA. For this sample there are over a million distinct CDR3 sequences; about 43% appear just once. The top ten clones comprise 7.9% of the sample. Material for sequencing was blood. The receptors derive from a woman younger than 30 in good health.

This clonotype has a count of ten or more. The V and J genes are TRBV29-1 and TRBJ2-3; 7 bases match TRBD2. J gave up 0 bases and V 0 bases, and 6 bases lay outside the gene matches. Germline V gene lookup returns CDR1 SQVTM and CDR2 ANQGSEA. The CDR3 is 16 residues long. This CDR3 reads CSVEDRLRGSTDTQYF. CDR3 nucleotides: TGCAGCGTTGAAGATCGCTTGCGGGGGAGCACAGATACGCAGTATTTT.

This clonotype appeared a few times. The chain is built from TRBV2 and TRBJ1-5; D is undetermined. The V gene's germline CDR1 is SNHLY and CDR2 FYNNEI. Trimming stripped 1 base from V and 2 bases from J, with 9 bases between. This CDR3 spans 15 amino acids. CDR3 loop: CASSEVGLGNQPQHF. CDR3 sequence (DNA): TGTGCCAGCAGTGAAGTAGGGCTAGGCAATCAGCCCCAGCATTTT.

This clonotype appeared a single time. An end of the junction differs from the germline gene, which may be a read error. The chain joins TRBV4-2 to TRBJ2-5, with TRBD2 matching over 7 bases. Germline CDR1 and CDR2: LGHNA and YNFKEQ. The CDR3 is 17 residues long. The CDR3 protein is CASGQGAPAGRQETQYF. DNA for the CDR3: TGTGCCAGCGGCCAAGGAGCTCCAGCGGGGAGACAAGAGACCCAGTACTTC.

The chain combines TRBV7-3 with TRBJ1-2, with 7 bases identical to TRBD1. Germline lookup yields CDR1 SGHTA and CDR2 FQGTGA. The CDR3 is 15 amino acids. The trim removed 0 bases at V and 5 bases at J, leaving 6 bases unmatched. The CDR3 DNA reads TGTGCCAGCAGCTTAACTCCGACAGGGCTATATGGCTACACCTTC. Protein sequence: CASSLTPTGLYGYTF.

Only a few counts were recorded for this clonotype. This chain joins TRBV12-3 or TRBV12-4 and TRBJ2-1, with D possibly being TRBD1 (5 bases). CDR3 size: 16 residues. V was pared by 3 bases and J by 0 bases, with 12 bases between. The CDR3 DNA is TGTGCCAGCAGTTTTTACCCCCAGGGCTCCTACAATGAGCAGTTCTTC. As protein: CASSFYPQGSYNEQFF.

The chain links TRBV6-1 to TRBJ2-1; TRBD2 matches 7 bases. V lost 1 base to trimming and J lost 8 bases; unmatched junction nucleotides: 5. Germline loops: CDR1 MNHNS, CDR2 SASEGT. The CDR3 totals 14 residues. DNA for the CDR3: TGTGCCAGCAGTGAAGGCACGGGAGGAGATGAGCAGTTCTTC. Its translation: CASSEGTGGDEQFF.

The chain recombines TRBV6-5 with TRBJ2-4; 9 positions agree with TRBD1. In germline, CDR1 is MNHEY, CDR2 SVGAGI. Trimming took 2 bases from V and 0 from J; bases not matched to a gene: 5. CDR3 length: 17 residues. The CDR3 protein is CASSYQDRGLAKNIQYF. CDR3 sequence (DNA): TGTGCCAGCAGTTACCAGGACAGGGGCCTAGCCAAAAACATTCAGTACTTC.

This chain links TRBV6-2 or TRBV6-3 with TRBJ2-3; 10 bases line up with TRBD2. Trimming removed 5 bases from V and 4 bases from J; junction bases left unmatched: 6. The CDR3 has 15 residues. Germline V gene lookup returns CDR1 MNHEY and CDR2 SVGEGT. The CDR3 DNA reads TGTGCCAGCAGTGAGCGGGAGGGCGGCGCAGATACGCAGTATTTT. Translated: CASSEREGGADTQYF.

In this sample, this clonotype turned up a few times. This chain links TRBV3-1 with TRBJ2-7; 8 bases line up with TRBD2. Per the germline V gene, CDR1 is LGHDT and CDR2 is YNNKEL (reference sequence). Germline trimming cut 11 bases from V and 3 bases from J; bases unmatched to any gene: 15. The CDR3 is 15 amino acids. The chain's CDR3 is CAVPEGAGEVYEQYF. The CDR3 nucleotides read TGTGCCGTCCCGGAAGGAGCGGGAGAAGTCTACGAGCAGTACTTC.

The chain is built from TRBV6-2 or TRBV6-3 and TRBJ2-4, with 7 bases fitting TRBD2. The CDR3 consists of 15 residues. Germline loops: CDR1 MNHEY, CDR2 SVGEGT. V shed 8 bases, J shed 3 bases, and the junction held 10 bases outside the gene matches. Here the CDR3 DNA reads TGTGCCAGCTGTCTACGGGGGGTGGGCAAAAACATTCAGTACTTC. Its translation: CASCLRGVGKNIQYF.

This clonotype turned up a few times. V usage is TRBV6-2 or TRBV6-3 and J usage is TRBJ2-3; possible D gene TRBD2, 6 bases. This CDR3 has 14 residues. V dropped 5 bases and J dropped 2 bases, with 11 bases sitting between them. Germline V gene sequence: CDR1 MNHEY, CDR2 SVGEGT. The CDR3 loop reads CASSREKYTDTQYF. DNA of the CDR3: TGTGCCAGCAGTCGGGAGAAGTACACAGATACGCAGTATTTT.

The chain is built from TRBV15 and TRBJ1-1; D is ambiguous. CDR1 is LNHNV and CDR2 is YYDKDF in the germline V gene (reference sequence). Trimming cost V 3 bases and J 6 bases, with 14 bases left between them. The CDR3 consists of 14 residues. The CDR3 DNA is TGTGCCACCAGCAGGGAAGGTTTGCGCGCTGAAGCTTTCTTT. This sequence encodes CATSREGLRAEAFF.